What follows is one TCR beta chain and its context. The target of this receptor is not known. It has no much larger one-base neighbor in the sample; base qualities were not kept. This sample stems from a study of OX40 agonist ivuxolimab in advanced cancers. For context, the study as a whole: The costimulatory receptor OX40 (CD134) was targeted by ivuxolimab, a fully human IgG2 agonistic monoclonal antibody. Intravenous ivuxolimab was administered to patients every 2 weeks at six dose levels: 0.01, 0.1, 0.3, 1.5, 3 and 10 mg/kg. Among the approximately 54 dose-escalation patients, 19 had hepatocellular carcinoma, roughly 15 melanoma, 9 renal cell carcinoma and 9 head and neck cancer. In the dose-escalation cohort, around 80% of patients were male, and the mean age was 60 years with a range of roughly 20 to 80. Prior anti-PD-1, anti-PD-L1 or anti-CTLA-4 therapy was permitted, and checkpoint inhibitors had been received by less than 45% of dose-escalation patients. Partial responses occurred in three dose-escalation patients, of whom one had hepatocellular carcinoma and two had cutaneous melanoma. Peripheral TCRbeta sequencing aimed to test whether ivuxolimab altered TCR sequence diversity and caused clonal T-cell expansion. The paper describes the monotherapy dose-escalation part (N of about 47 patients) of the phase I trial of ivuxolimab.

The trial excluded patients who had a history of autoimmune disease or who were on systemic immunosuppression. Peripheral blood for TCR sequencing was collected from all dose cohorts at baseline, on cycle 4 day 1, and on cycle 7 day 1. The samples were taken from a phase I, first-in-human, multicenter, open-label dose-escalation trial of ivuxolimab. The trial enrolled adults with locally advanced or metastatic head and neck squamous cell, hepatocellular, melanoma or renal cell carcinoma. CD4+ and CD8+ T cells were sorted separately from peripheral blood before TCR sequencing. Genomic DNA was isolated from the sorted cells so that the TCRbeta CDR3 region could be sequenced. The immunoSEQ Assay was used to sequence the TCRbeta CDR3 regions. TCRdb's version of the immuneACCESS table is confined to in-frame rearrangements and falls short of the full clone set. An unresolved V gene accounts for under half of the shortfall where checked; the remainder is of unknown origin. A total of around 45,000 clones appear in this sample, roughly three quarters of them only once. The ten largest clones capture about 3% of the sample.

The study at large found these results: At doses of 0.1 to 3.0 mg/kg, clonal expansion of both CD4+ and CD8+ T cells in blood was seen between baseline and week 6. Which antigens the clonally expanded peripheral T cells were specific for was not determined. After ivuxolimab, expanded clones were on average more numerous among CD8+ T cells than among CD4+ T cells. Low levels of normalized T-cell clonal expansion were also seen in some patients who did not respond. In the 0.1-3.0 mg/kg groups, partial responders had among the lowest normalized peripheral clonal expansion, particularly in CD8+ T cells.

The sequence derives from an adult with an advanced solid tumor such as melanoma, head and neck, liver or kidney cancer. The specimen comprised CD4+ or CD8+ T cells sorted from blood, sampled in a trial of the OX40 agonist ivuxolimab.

For the CDR3, the sequence is CASSLDQRFYEQYF. The DNA is as follows: TGTGCCAGCAGCTTAGATCAGCGGTTCTACGAGCAGTACTTC. The sequence links TRBV11-1 to TRBJ2-7; TRBD2 is possibly the D segment (5 matching bases). V sheds 1 base and J sheds 3 bases, leaving 10 bases between their ends. The CDR3 covers 14 residues, taking in both the cysteine and the phenylalanine. The only DNA kept is the CDR3, 42 bases in frame from the first base. CDR1 and CDR2, per the germline V gene (reference sequence), are SGHAT and FQDESV. The CDR3 plus the reference TRBV11-1 and TRBJ2-7 genes for the other parts give the full variable domain: EAEVAQSPRYKITEKSQAVAFWCDPISGHATLYWYRQILGQGPELLVQFQDESVVDDSQLPKDRFSAERLKGVDSTLKIQPAELGDSAMYLCASSLDQRFYEQYFGPGTRLTVT.